This TCR beta chain was captured in a study of blood T cell repertoires in COVID-19 (dated by TCRdb to about 2020). Background on the whole study: Samples from collaborators originated in the United States, Italy and Spain and spanned both the acute and convalescent phases of COVID-19. The prospective study material was composed of cDNA or gDNA derived from T cells, B-cell-depleted T cells, or PBMCs. Deeply sampled blood TCRbeta repertoires from subjects exposed to, actively infected with, or recovered from COVID-19 were included in the dataset. A freely available public database, intended as a resource for researchers studying the immune response to SARS-CoV-2, is where the repertoires were released. The samples were drawn from two sources: the first 160 participants of the ongoing ImmuneRACE study, and 1,000 to 1,500 subjects contributed by 6 global collaborators. The sample metadata nearly always contained a de-identified subject ID, COVID-19 status, age in years and sex. HLA class I and class II types, where available, came from metadata supplied by the sample provider rather than from assay-based typing.

At one collaborating source in Seattle, patients were enrolled during active infection and were followed longitudinally through the course of disease. Collaborating institutions collected whole blood in K2EDTA tubes following their own protocols. For TCRbeta analysis, collaborators shipped samples as frozen whole blood, isolated PBMCs, or DNA extracted from either of those sample types. The immunoSEQ Assay, a bias-controlled multiplex PCR, was used to amplify TCRbeta CDR3 regions from genomic DNA. The original pipeline was this. Within the assay, amplification of reference gene primers was used to estimate how many nucleated cells each sample contained. To quantify the absolute abundance of each unique TCRbeta CDR3 rearrangement, sequence reads were collapsed and filtered. For each sample, productive Simpson clonality was calculated by taking the square root of Simpson's diversity index across productive rearrangements. TCRdb retrieved this table from immuneACCESS and kept in-frame rearrangements only. Not all clones are present; in checked studies, unresolved V genes account for under half, and no reason is known for the remainder. The DNA gave D and trimming, while V, J and clone size come from that table. The sample table contains 100,000 to 150,000 clones; only one count was recorded for about 85% of them. The ten biggest clones cover roughly 3% of the sample.

Here is what the overall study found, with its caveats: The quantity of clinical and demographic metadata differed by source and by participant and was supplied without curation.

Regarding this clone: Its antigen specificity is not known. The input lacks base qualities; no much larger clone sits a single base away.

The sequence was collected from a woman of 80 years or more with COVID-19, enrolled during active disease. The specimen was peripheral blood.

The bases read TGTGCCAGCAGTCCCCAGGGGTACCAAGAGACCCAGTACTTC. Translated, it reads CASSPQGYQETQYF. The chain is assembled from TRBV6-6 and TRBJ2-5; TRBD1 might be the D gene, on 6 matching bases. V gives up 5 bases and J gives up 0 bases, and the segment between their germline ends measures 10 bases. Reading from cysteine to phenylalanine, the CDR3 counts 14 amino acids. Left in the record is the CDR3 DNA by itself, 42 bases read in frame from the first base. Reading the germline V gene (reference sequence) gives CDR1 MNHNY and CDR2 SVGAGI.